The 20 T cell receptor beta chains in this list originate from one sample, sequenced in a study of vaccination and CD4 T cells after COVID-19. The antigens these receptors bind are not known. The Oncomine TCR Beta short-read assay sequenced DNA from cultured CD4+ T cells. TCRdb reanalysed the PCR reads using MiXCR and keeps one entry per CDR3 protein. The top ten hold roughly 4% of the sample, which has about 20,000 distinct CDR3 sequences, about 66% seen once. Treatment of the sample: approximately 9-day PBMC culture with coronavirus spike peptide pools or control peptides (ViraFEST assay). Sequencing was performed on CD4+ T cells from blood, cultured in vitro. Source of these receptors: a human donor who had recovered from COVID-19.

This clonotype was seen a few times. The chain is built from TRBV6-1 and TRBJ1-2; 8 bases are shared with TRBD1. V was clipped by 6 bases and J by 2 bases; unmatched bases: 5. CDR1 and CDR2 from the germline V gene are MNHNS and SASEGT. The CDR3 spans 14 residues. The CDR3 is CASSRDRKNYGYTF. Written as DNA, the CDR3 is TGTGCCAGCAGCCGGGACAGGAAAAACTATGGCTACACCTTC.

This chain joins TRBV3-1 and TRBJ2-3, with TRBD2 as a possible D gene (6 bases). Trimming left V 4 bases short and J 3 bases short, with 8 bases between. This CDR3 has 13 amino acids. The V gene's germline CDR1 is LGHDT and CDR2 YNNKEL (reference sequence). In DNA form, the CDR3 reads TGTGCCAGCAGCCGACTAGGAACAGATACGCAGTATTTT. Translation: CASSRLGTDTQYF.

This clonotype came up a few times. This sequence joins TRBV4-1 and TRBJ1-5; 8 nucleotides align to TRBD1. The germline V gene has CDR1 MGHRA and CDR2 YSYEKL. This CDR3 region has 16 residues. The ends lost 2 bases at V and 10 bases at J; junction bases unmatched: 13. DNA for the CDR3: TGCGCCAGCAGCCAATCGGAGGTCAGGGGGCAGAGACCCCAGCATTTT. It specifies CASSQSEVRGQRPQHF.

There are a few counts of this clonotype. The J gene is TRBJ2-7, the V gene TRBV29-1; D is possibly TRBD1 (5 bases). The ends were cut back, 4 bases at V and 0 bases at J, with 10 bases in the middle. This CDR3 contains 13 residues. From germline, CDR1 is SQVTM and CDR2 ANQGSEA. In nucleotides, the CDR3 is TGCAGCGTTGGGGGCAGCCGCTCCTACGAGCAGTACTTC. Protein: CSVGGSRSYEQYF.

The chain links TRBV20-1 to TRBJ1-2; D is unresolved. The CDR3 covers 16 residues. The V gene lost 1 base and the J gene lost 4 bases, with 19 bases spanning the gap. Germline V lookup: CDR1 DFQATT, CDR2 SNEGSKA (reference sequence). The CDR3 sequence is CSARGFNEGRGYGYTF. Written as DNA, the CDR3 is TGCAGTGCTAGAGGGTTCAACGAGGGTAGAGGCTATGGCTACACCTTC.

This clonotype was observed a handful of times. The J gene is TRBJ2-2, the V gene TRBV28; 11 nucleotides match TRBD2. Germline V gene sequence: CDR1 MDHEN, CDR2 SYDVKM. The CDR3 sequence is 15 residues long. Trimming removed 5 bases from V and 13 bases from J; junction bases left unmatched: 12. Here the CDR3 reads CASSLGSGRGKWLFF. The CDR3 DNA reads as TGTGCCAGCAGTCTTGGTAGCGGGAGGGGGAAGTGGCTGTTTTTT.

CDR3 in DNA: TGTGCCAGCAGCCGTCCGGGACCGACGTACCAAGAGACCCAGTACTTC. Translation: CASSRPGPTYQETQYF. The J gene is TRBJ2-5, the V gene TRBV7-3; D might be TRBD1 or TRBD2, each matching 5 bases. V lost 5 bases and J lost 0, with 16 bases in between. This CDR3 has 16 amino acids. Germline V gene lookup returns CDR1 SGHTA and CDR2 FQGTGA.

The chain couples TRBV11-3 to TRBJ2-7; D ambiguous. The V gene lost 0 bases and the J gene lost 2 bases, with 14 bases spanning the gap. In germline, CDR1 is SGHNT, CDR2 YENEEA. The CDR3 is 16 residues long. The CDR3 here is CASSLDWASSTYEQYF. The CDR3 nucleotides are TGTGCCAGCAGCTTAGATTGGGCTAGTTCGACCTACGAGCAGTACTTC. The variable domain in full, completed from reference TRBV11-3 and TRBJ2-7, reads EAGVVQSPRYKIIEKKQPVAFWCNPISGHNTLYWYLQNLGQGPELLIRYENEEAVDDSQLPKDRFSAERLKGVDSTLKIQPAELGDSAVYLCASSLDWASSTYEQYFGPGTRLTVT.

V is TRBV7-2 and J is TRBJ1-1; D uncertain. The germline CDR1 and CDR2 sequences are SGHTA and FQGNSA. The CDR3 has 13 residues. V lost 2 bases and J 2 bases, leaving 6 bases between the germline ends. CDR3 in amino acids: CASSLSGNTEAFF. CDR3 nucleotide sequence: TGTGCCAGCAGCTTATCTGGTAACACTGAAGCTTTCTTT.

V is TRBV19 and J is TRBJ1-5; TRBD1 aligns across 10 bases. V was clipped by 11 bases and J by 0 bases; unmatched bases: 4. From germline, CDR1 is LNHDA and CDR2 SQIVND (reference sequence). The CDR3 extends over 14 amino acids. The CDR3 here is CALDRGVSNQPQHF. As DNA, the CDR3 is TGTGCCCTGGACAGGGGGGTTAGCAATCAGCCCCAGCATTTT.

The chain uses TRBV6-2 or TRBV6-3 and TRBJ2-2, with D possibly TRBD1 on 6 matching bases. V lost 2 bases, J lost 7 bases, and 32 bases lay in between. Germline V CDR1 and CDR2: MNHEY, SVGEGT. This CDR3 has 21 amino acids. CDR3 amino acids: CASSYTYTLPSSRGSNGELFF. CDR3 nucleotide sequence: TGTGCCAGCAGTTACACTTACACTCTTCCATCTTCCAGGGGAAGCAACGGGGAGCTGTTTTTT.

This chain joins TRBV5-1 and TRBJ2-2, with 9 positions matching TRBD1. With 4 bases clipped from V and 3 bases from J, the junction kept 4 bases outside the gene matches. The CDR3 covers 15 residues. Germline CDR1 is SGHRS and CDR2 is YFSETQ. The CDR3 DNA follows: TGCGCCAGCAGCCTGGGACAGGGAGACACCGGGGAGCTGTTTTTT. It codes for CASSLGQGDTGELFF.

The chain joins TRBV20-1 to TRBJ2-1, with D hard to call. The CDR3 runs 15 residues. V gave up 0 bases and J gave up 2 bases, with 11 bases separating them. Germline-derived CDR1 and CDR2 are DFQATT and SNEGSKA (reference sequence). CDR3 DNA sequence: TGCAGTGCTAGAGATATGCGTCGGGCCTACAATGAGCAGTTCTTC. It translates to CSARDMRRAYNEQFF.

A single count supports this clonotype. The chain has TRBV5-1 and TRBJ1-1, with a tentative D call TRBD1 (6 bases). The CDR3 runs to 17 residues. Per germline, CDR1 SGHRS and CDR2 YFSETQ. V lost 5 bases, J lost 4 bases, and 24 bases lay in between. The CDR3 reads CASRDSVGGSMGTEAFF. The CDR3 bases are TGCGCCAGCAGGGACAGCGTGGGGGGGAGTATGGGCACTGAAGCTTTCTTT.

This clonotype was recorded a few times. The chain has TRBV24-1 and TRBJ2-2; 8 nucleotides agree with TRBD1. The germline CDR1 and CDR2 sequences are KGHDR and SFDVKD. Losses at the gene ends were 4 bases for V and 3 bases for J; bases not matched to a gene: 6. The CDR3 has 16 amino acids. CDR3 region: CATSESGTGHTGELFF. The DNA for the CDR3 is TGTGCCACCAGTGAGTCCGGGACAGGACACACCGGGGAGCTGTTTTTT.

This clonotype was observed a handful of times. The chain combines TRBV20-1 with TRBJ1-4; D is possibly TRBD1 (6 bases). With 0 bases removed from V and 4 bases from J, the gap between germline ends came to 9 bases. The CDR3 sequence is 14 residues long. Germline V gives CDR1 DFQATT, CDR2 SNEGSKA (reference sequence). CDR3 nucleotides: TGCAGTGCTAGAGATACAGGGAATAATGAAAAACTGTTTTTT. The encoded protein is CSARDTGNNEKLFF.

The rearrangement joins TRBV20-1 to TRBJ1-6; D unresolved. From germline, CDR1 is DFQATT and CDR2 SNEGSKA (reference sequence). The CDR3 runs 13 residues. V lost 3 bases to trimming and J lost 7 bases, with 10 bases between them. In DNA, the CDR3 is TGCAGTGCTAGGGGCACCTCCAATTCACCCCTCCACTTT. The encoded protein is CSARGTSNSPLHF.

The chain uses TRBV4-3 and TRBJ1-6, with 8 bases matching TRBD1. J gave up 7 bases and V 4 bases, and 6 bases lay outside the gene matches. This CDR3 comprises 15 residues. Germline values: CDR1 LGHNA, CDR2 YSLEER. In DNA, the CDR3 is TGCGCCAGCAGCCGAAAACAGGGGGGGAATTCACCCCTCCACTTT. As protein: CASSRKQGGNSPLHF.

This chain uses TRBV5-8 with TRBJ1-4; 8 bases map to TRBD1. The CDR3 extends over 16 amino acids. Losses at the gene ends were 4 bases for V and 7 bases for J; bases not matched to a gene: 12. Germline CDR1 and CDR2: SGHTS and YDEGEE. This CDR3 is CASSKLTGAVGEKLFF. Here the CDR3 DNA reads TGTGCCAGCAGCAAACTGACAGGGGCGGTTGGTGAAAAACTGTTTTTT.

This chain joins TRBV5-4 and TRBJ2-3, with 13 nucleotides matching TRBD2. J gave up 3 bases and V 4 bases, and 5 bases lay outside the gene matches. From germline, CDR1 is SGHNT and CDR2 YYREEE (reference sequence). The length of the CDR3 is 16 residues. This CDR3 reads CASSARLAGGTDTQYF. CDR3 DNA sequence: TGTGCCAGCAGCGCCAGACTAGCGGGGGGAACAGATACGCAGTATTTT.